This T cell receptor (beta chain) was recorded in a study of technical replicates of blood from several donors. Assay used: immunoSEQ multiplex PCR; TCRdb lists only in-frame clones, some missing. The data contain about 66,000 clones, approximately 93% of them singletons. Trimming shortened V by 0 bases and J by 5 bases, and 15 bases separated the two germline ends. The V gene's germline CDR1 is MNHEY and CDR2 SVGAGI. This CDR3 has 16 residues. The V call is TRBV6-5, the J call TRBJ2-3; no clear D gene. Sequencing used PBMCs. This clonotype was sampled from a human donor in good health. Some clones in this sample may be carry-over from other donors' samples. The CDR3 DNA sequence: TGTGCCAGCAGTTACTCGAGCCTCTTAGCCGGAGATACGCAGTATTTT. Translation: CASSYSSLLAGDTQYF.